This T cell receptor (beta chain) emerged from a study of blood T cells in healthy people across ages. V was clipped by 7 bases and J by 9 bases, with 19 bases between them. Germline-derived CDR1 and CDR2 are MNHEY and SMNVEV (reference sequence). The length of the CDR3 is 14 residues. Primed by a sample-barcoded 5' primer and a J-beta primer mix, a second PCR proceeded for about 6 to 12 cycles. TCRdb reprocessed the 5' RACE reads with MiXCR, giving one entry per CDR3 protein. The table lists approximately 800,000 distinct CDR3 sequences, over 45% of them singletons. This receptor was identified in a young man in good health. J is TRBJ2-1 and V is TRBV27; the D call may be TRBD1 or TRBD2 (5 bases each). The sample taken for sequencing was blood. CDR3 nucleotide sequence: TGTGCCAGCAACTCTGGGGCGGCGAGGGGTGAGCAGTTCTTC. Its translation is CASNSGAARGEQFF.